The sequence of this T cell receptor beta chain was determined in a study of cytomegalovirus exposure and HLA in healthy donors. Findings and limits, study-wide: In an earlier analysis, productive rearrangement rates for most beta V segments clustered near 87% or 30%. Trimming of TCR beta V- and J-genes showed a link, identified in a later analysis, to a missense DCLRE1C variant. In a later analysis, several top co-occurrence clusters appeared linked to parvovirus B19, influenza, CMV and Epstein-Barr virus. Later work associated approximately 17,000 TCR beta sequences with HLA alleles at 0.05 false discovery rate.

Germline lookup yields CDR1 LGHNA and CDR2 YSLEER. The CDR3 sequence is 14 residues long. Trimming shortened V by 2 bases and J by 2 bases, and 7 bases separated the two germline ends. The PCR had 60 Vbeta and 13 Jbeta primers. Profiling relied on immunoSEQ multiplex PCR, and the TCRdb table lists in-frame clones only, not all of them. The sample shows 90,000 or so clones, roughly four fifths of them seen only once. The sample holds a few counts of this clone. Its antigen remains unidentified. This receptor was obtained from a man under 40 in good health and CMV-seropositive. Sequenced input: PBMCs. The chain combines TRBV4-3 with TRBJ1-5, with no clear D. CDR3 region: CASSQNQGNQPQHF. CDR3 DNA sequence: TGCGCCAGCAGCCAAAATCAGGGCAATCAGCCCCAGCATTTT.